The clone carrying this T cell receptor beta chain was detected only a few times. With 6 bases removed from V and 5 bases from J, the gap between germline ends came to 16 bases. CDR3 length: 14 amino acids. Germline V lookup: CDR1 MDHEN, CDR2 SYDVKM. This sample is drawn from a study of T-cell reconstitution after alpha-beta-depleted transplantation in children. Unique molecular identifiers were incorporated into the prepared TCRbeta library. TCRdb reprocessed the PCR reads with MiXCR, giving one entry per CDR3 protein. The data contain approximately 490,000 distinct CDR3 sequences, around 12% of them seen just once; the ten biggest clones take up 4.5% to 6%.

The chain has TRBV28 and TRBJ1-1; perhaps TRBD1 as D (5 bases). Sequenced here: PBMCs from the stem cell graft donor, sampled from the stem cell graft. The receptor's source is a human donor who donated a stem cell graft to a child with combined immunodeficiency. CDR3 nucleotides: TGTGCCAGCAGCCTTAACAGGATGAGGACTGAAGCTTTCTTT. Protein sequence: CASSLNRMRTEAFF.